Listed here are 11 T cell receptor beta chains from one sample, sequenced in a study of cytomegalovirus exposure and HLA in healthy donors. Method: immunoSEQ multiplex PCR; TCRdb's copy keeps in-frame clones and lacks some. The table lists 150,000 to 250,000 clones, 75% to 85% of them singletons. Input material: PBMCs. Every receptor here comes from a woman in her thirties in good health and CMV-seropositive.

CDR3 sequence (DNA): TGTGCCAGTAGTCGGAACACTGAAGCTTTCTTT. It specifies CASSRNTEAFF. The chain employs TRBV19 and TRBJ1-1, with unresolved D. V was shortened by 5 bases and J by 1 base, with 2 bases between the two germline ends. Per germline, CDR1 LNHDA and CDR2 SQIVND (reference sequence). The length of the CDR3 is 11 residues. Full variable domain (outside the CDR3, taken from reference TRBV19 and TRBJ1-1): DGGITQSPKYLFRKEGQNVTLSCEQNLNHDAMYWYRQDPGQGLRLIYYSQIVNDFQKGDIAEGYSVSREKKESFPLTVTSAQKNPTAFYLCASSRNTEAFFGQGTRLTVV.

The chain uses TRBV2 and TRBJ2-1; the D gene is possibly TRBD2 (5 bases). This CDR3 comprises 11 residues. Trimming took 10 bases from V and 14 from J, leaving 18 bases between them. The V gene's germline CDR1 is SNHLY and CDR2 FYNNEI. CDR3: CAIQTRRDKFF. The CDR3 nucleotides read TGTGCCATACAAACCCGTCGGGATAAGTTCTTC.

V usage is TRBV7-9 and J usage is TRBJ1-2; TRBD1 is a possible D gene (6 bases). The CDR3 is 13 residues long. V was clipped by 5 bases and J by 8 bases, with 15 bases between them. In germline, CDR1 is SEHNR, CDR2 FQNEAQ (reference sequence). The chain's CDR3 is CASSPSQGSGYTF. CDR3 DNA: TGTGCCAGCAGCCCATCCCAGGGGAGCGGCTACACCTTC.

The chain links TRBV10-1 to TRBJ2-1, with 7 bases identical to TRBD2. V shed 6 bases and J 0 bases; nucleotides not matched to a gene: 5. This CDR3 region has 15 residues. The V gene's germline CDR1 is WNHNN and CDR2 SYGVQD (reference sequence). The CDR3 loop is CASSSGTTSYNEQFF. The CDR3 region has the DNA TGCGCCAGCAGCTCCGGGACTACCTCCTACAATGAGCAGTTCTTC.

This clone was seen a handful of times. The chain uses TRBV19 and TRBJ1-2, with 9 bases matching TRBD1. The CDR3 is 16 amino acids. V was pared by 6 bases and J by 4 bases, with 12 bases of the junction left unmatched. CDR1 is LNHDA and CDR2 is SQIVND in the germline V gene (reference sequence). This chain's CDR3 is CASSPPGQGDIYGYTF. The DNA for the CDR3 is TGTGCCAGTAGCCCCCCGGGACAGGGAGACATCTATGGCTACACCTTC.

V and J are TRBV7-6 and TRBJ1-1; tentative D call: TRBD1 (5 bases). Germline V gene data show CDR1 as SGHVS and CDR2 as FNYEAQ. The CDR3 length is 16 residues. V lost 0 bases, J lost 0 bases, and 11 bases lay in between. The CDR3 DNA sequence: TGTGCCAGCAGCTTAGCCACTTGGGGGGTGAACACTGAAGCTTTCTTT. This encodes CASSLATWGVNTEAFF.

This clone was picked up a small number of times. This rearrangement joins TRBV19 to TRBJ1-2; no definite D call. V was clipped by 3 bases and J by 5 bases, with 13 bases between them. The germline V gene has CDR1 LNHDA and CDR2 SQIVND (reference sequence). The CDR3 spans 14 residues. The CDR3 region is CASSMRSGSYGYTF. Here the CDR3 DNA reads TGTGCCAGTAGTATGAGGTCGGGTTCTTATGGCTACACCTTC.

The chain uses TRBV28 and TRBJ1-5; TRBD1 might be the D (6 bases). The CDR3 extends over 16 amino acids. Trimming removed 1 base from V and 0 bases from J, with 10 bases in between. Germline assignment: CDR1 MDHEN and CDR2 SYDVKM. CDR3 region: CASSLLQGYSNQPQHF. DNA for the CDR3: TGTGCCAGCAGTTTATTACAGGGATATAGCAATCAGCCCCAGCATTTT.

The chain combines TRBV7-5 with TRBJ2-1; TRBD1 was called by the table and not checked on the DNA. TRBV7-5 is given as a pseudogene. The CDR3 loop spans 9 amino acids. The CDR3 DNA sequence: TGTGCCCAGTTTTCTGAGCAGTTCTTC. Its translation is CAQFSEQFF.

As for this clone: This could be a read error, since a much larger clone is one nucleotide away. The same CDR3 also results from other DNA sequences found in this sample. The chain uses TRBV27 and TRBJ2-7; 11 nucleotides align to TRBD1. The germline gives CDR1 MNHEY, CDR2 SMNVEV (reference sequence). V lost 6 bases, J lost 3 bases, and 4 bases stayed unmatched. The CDR3 is 14 amino acids. Here the CDR3 DNA reads TGTGCCAGCAGGGGGACAGGGGGTGTCTACGAGCAGTACTTC. As protein: CASRGTGGVYEQYF.

The chain combines TRBV21-1 with TRBJ2-1; the D call in the table, TRBD1, was not verified against the DNA. TRBV21-1 is annotated as a pseudogene. The CDR3 contains 14 residues. The CDR3 loop is CASRGRPSNNEQFF. The CDR3 DNA sequence: TGTGCCAGTAGGGGCAGACCCTCCAACAATGAGCAGTTCTTC.